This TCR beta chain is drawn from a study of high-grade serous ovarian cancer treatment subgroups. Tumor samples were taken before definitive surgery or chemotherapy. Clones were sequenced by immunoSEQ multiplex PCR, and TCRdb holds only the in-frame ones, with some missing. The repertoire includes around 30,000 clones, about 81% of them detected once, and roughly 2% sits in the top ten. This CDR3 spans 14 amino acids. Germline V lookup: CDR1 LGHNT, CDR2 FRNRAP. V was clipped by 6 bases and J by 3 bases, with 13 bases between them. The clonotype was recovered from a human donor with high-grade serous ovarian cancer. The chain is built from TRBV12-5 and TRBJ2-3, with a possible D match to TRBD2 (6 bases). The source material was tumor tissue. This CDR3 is CASGSKTSTDTQYF. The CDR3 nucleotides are TGTGCTAGTGGCTCAAAGACTAGTACAGATACGCAGTATTTT.